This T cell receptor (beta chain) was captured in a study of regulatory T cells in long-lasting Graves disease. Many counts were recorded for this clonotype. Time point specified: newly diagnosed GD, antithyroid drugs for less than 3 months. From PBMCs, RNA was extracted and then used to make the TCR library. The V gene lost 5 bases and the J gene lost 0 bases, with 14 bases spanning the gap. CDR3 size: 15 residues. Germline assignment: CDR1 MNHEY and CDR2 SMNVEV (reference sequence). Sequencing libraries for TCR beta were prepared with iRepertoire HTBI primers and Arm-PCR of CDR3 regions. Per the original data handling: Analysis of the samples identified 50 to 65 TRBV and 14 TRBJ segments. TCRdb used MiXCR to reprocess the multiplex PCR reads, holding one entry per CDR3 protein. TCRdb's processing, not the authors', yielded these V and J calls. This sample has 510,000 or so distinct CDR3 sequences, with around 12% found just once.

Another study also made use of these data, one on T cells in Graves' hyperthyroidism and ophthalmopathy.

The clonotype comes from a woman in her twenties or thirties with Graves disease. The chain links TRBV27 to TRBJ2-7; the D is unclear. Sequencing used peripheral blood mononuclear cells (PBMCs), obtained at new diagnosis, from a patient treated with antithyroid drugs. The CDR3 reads CASSPNLLLSYEQYF. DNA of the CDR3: TGTGCCAGCAGTCCTAACCTCCTCCTCTCCTACGAGCAGTACTTC.